This T cell receptor beta chain was observed in a study of metastatic and nonmetastatic thyroid tumors. Study-wide background: Across blood and tumor or nodule tissue, repertoires from malignant and benign thyroid patients were compared with one another. Findings and limits, study-wide: For both blood and tumor, malignant thyroid tumors reportedly showed significantly higher TCR beta diversity than benign nodules did.

This clone appeared many times. What it binds is not known. Source study methods: Using the CDR3 differences seen across clinicopathological groups, the authors built a distant-metastasis classifier for papillary thyroid cancer, which was meant to discriminate distant-metastatic patients. TCRdb ran MiXCR on the PCR reads. The V and J calls reflect TCRdb's pipeline rather than the authors' work. The table shows about 15,000 clones, with just over 25% occurring only once. V lost 7 bases and J lost 4, with 13 bases in between. Germline loops: CDR1 SGHTA, CDR2 FQGTGA. The CDR3 contains 13 residues. Thyroid surgery was performed in patients who had received no treatment beforehand.

The V gene is TRBV7-3, the J gene TRBJ1-1; D gene unclear. Sequencing was carried out using tumor tissue. This clonotype was sampled from a female donor with papillary thyroid cancer or a benign thyroid nodule (not recorded which). Some clones in this sample may be carry-over from other donors' samples. CDR3 DNA: TGTGCCAGCATGCCAGGTCCGTCCACTGAAGCTTTCTTT. Translation: CASMPGPSTEAFF.